What follows are 22 T cell receptor beta chains derived from one specimen sequenced in a study of neoadjuvant nivolumab and ipilimumab in lung cancer. Assay used: immunoSEQ multiplex PCR; TCRdb lists only in-frame clones, some missing. The data show a few thousand clones, 60% to 85% seen once. Specimen: normal lung tissue adjacent to the tumor, collected after neoadjuvant nivolumab, alone or with ipilimumab, at or shortly before surgery. Receptors originate from an adult with non-small cell lung cancer. Some clones in this sample may be carry-over from other donors' samples.

Here the CDR3 reads CAWSVTGEGGYTF. In nucleotides, the CDR3 is TGTGCCTGGAGTGTAACAGGGGAGGGTGGCTACACCTTC. V gene TRBV30 combines with J gene TRBJ1-2, with 7 bases matching TRBD1. CDR1 GTSNPN and CDR2 SVGIG come from the germline V gene (reference sequence). This CDR3 spans 13 amino acids. V trimming: 0 bases; J trimming: 7 bases; junction bases outside the gene matches: 5. The full variable domain, completed using reference TRBV30 and TRBJ1-2, is SQTIHQWPATLVQPVGSPLSLECTVEGTSNPNLYWYRQAAGRGLQLLFYSVGIGQISSEVPQNLSASRPQDRQFILSSKKLLLSDSGFYLCAWSVTGEGGYTFGSGTRLTVV.

The V gene is TRBV5-4, the J gene TRBJ1-2; TRBD1 matches at 8 bases. Trimming cost V 0 bases and J 8 bases; bases outside gene matches: 3. The CDR3 contains 13 residues. The germline V gene encodes CDR1 SGHNT and CDR2 YYREEE (reference sequence). For the CDR3, the DNA is TGTGCCAGCAGCTTGGGGACAGGGTCCGGCTACACCTTC. Amino acids: CASSLGTGSGYTF.

V is TRBV15 and J is TRBJ1-1; 7 positions agree with TRBD1. Germline V lookup: CDR1 LNHNV, CDR2 YYDKDF (reference sequence). V was pared by 1 base and J by 4 bases, with 3 bases of the junction left unmatched. The CDR3 runs to 14 residues. The CDR3, as DNA: TGTGCCACCAGCAGAGCTAGACAGGGCACTGAAGCTTTCTTT. It codes for CATSRARQGTEAFF. The complete variable domain, with remaining parts taken from reference TRBV15 and TRBJ1-1, reads DAMVIQNPRYQVTQFGKPVTLSCSQTLNHNVMYWYQQKSSQAPKLLFHYYDKDFNNEADTPDNFQSRRPNTSFCFLDIRSPGLGDTAMYLCATSRARQGTEAFFGQGTRLTVV.

J is TRBJ2-7 and V is TRBV14; 12 bases match TRBD2. CDR3 length: 18 amino acids. The germline CDR1 and CDR2 sequences are SGHDN and FVKESK. V trimming: 5 bases; J trimming: 7 bases; junction bases outside the gene matches: 18. This CDR3 is CASSTRDTSGRRLREQYF. The CDR3 DNA sequence: TGTGCCAGCAGCACTCGTGATACTAGCGGGAGGAGATTGAGGGAGCAGTACTTC.

The J gene is TRBJ1-4, the V gene TRBV18; no firm D call. Germline V gives CDR1 KGHSH, CDR2 LQKENI. This CDR3 spans 11 amino acids. V was clipped by 6 bases and J by 5 bases, with 4 bases between them. The CDR3 sequence: CASSSNEKLFF. The CDR3 DNA reads TGTGCCAGCTCCTCCAATGAAAAACTGTTTTTT.

This clone was observed a few times. V gene TRBV4-1 combines with J gene TRBJ2-7; 10 positions match TRBD1. The CDR3 has 16 amino acids. Trimming took 2 bases from V and 7 from J; bases not matched to a gene: 11. Looked up from germline, CDR1 is MGHRA and CDR2 is YSYEKL. The CDR3 coding sequence is TGCGCCAGCAGCCAATTTTCCGGGACAGGGGCTCAGGAGCAGTACTTC. This translates into CASSQFSGTGAQEQYF.

The gene calls are TRBV5-6 and TRBJ2-5; 7 nucleotides match TRBD1. V shed 1 base and J 2 bases; nucleotides not matched to a gene: 5. In germline, CDR1 is SGHDT, CDR2 YYEEEE. The CDR3 has 15 amino acids. CDR3 sequence (DNA): TGTGCCAGCAGCTTGTTAGGCAGGGGGCAAGAGACCCAGTACTTC. Its translation: CASSLLGRGQETQYF.

The CDR3 DNA sequence: TGTGCCAGCAGCTTATCTCGCGGGAGCACGAATACGCAGTATTTT. As protein: CASSLSRGSTNTQYF. J is TRBJ2-3 and V is TRBV7-2; 7 bases are shared with TRBD2. Germline V gene lookup returns CDR1 SGHTA and CDR2 FQGNSA. The CDR3 is made up of 15 amino acids. The V and J ends lost 2 bases and 7 bases, in that order; junction bases with no gene match: 9.

This chain uses TRBV6-5 with TRBJ1-1; 9 bases map to TRBD1. CDR1 and CDR2 (germline): MNHEY, SVGAGI. The V and J ends lost 6 bases and 12 bases, in that order; junction bases with no gene match: 11. This CDR3 comprises 13 residues. The CDR3 bases are TGTGCCAGCAGCCCTGGGACAGGGACCGAGACTTTCTTT. The encoded protein is CASSPGTGTETFF.

J is TRBJ2-7 and V is TRBV5-4; D gene ambiguous. Deletions cut 3 bases from V and 2 bases from J, with 12 bases between. Per the germline V gene, CDR1 is SGHNT and CDR2 is YYREEE (reference sequence). The CDR3 extends over 14 amino acids. CDR3: CASSSASAPYEQYF. DNA for the CDR3: TGTGCCAGCAGCTCCGCCTCAGCACCCTACGAGCAGTACTTC.

The V call is TRBV5-1, the J call TRBJ2-5, with 9 bases fitting TRBD2. V dropped 3 bases and J dropped 5; count of bases not matched to a gene: 2. The CDR3 is made up of 13 amino acids. The germline CDR1 and CDR2 sequences are SGHRS and YFSETQ. This CDR3 reads CASSWSGGETQYF. In nucleotides, the CDR3 is TGCGCCAGCAGCTGGAGCGGGGGGGAGACCCAGTACTTC.

This chain connects TRBV30 to TRBJ1-2; 11 bases agree with TRBD1. The CDR3 has 14 amino acids. V was pared by 1 base and J by 2 bases, with 0 bases of the junction left unmatched. From germline, CDR1 is GTSNPN and CDR2 SVGIG (reference sequence). The CDR3 here is CAWSGTGGNYGYTF. Written as DNA, the CDR3 is TGTGCCTGGAGTGGGACAGGGGGCAACTATGGCTACACCTTC.

The J gene is TRBJ2-3, the V gene TRBV6-1, with D maybe TRBD2 (6 bases). Trimming took off 3 bases at V and 0 bases at J, with 10 bases between the two ends. The germline gives CDR1 MNHNS, CDR2 SASEGT. This CDR3 contains 15 residues. CDR3 loop: CASSDWSGSTDTQYF. The CDR3 DNA is TGTGCCAGCAGTGACTGGAGCGGGAGCACAGATACGCAGTATTTT.

The chain uses TRBV30 and TRBJ1-5; D may be TRBD1 (5 bases). Germline assignment: CDR1 GTSNPN and CDR2 SVGIG (reference sequence). V was cut by 1 base and J by 7 bases, with 11 bases left in between. This CDR3 comprises 13 residues. DNA for the CDR3: TGTGCCTGGAGTGCCTCTGGGGACCAGCCCCAGCATTTT. Translated: CAWSASGDQPQHF.

The chain recombines TRBV6-5 with TRBJ2-3; D is possibly TRBD2 (5 bases). Per germline, CDR1 MNHEY and CDR2 SVGAGI. Trimming removed 0 bases from V and 2 bases from J, with 9 bases in between. The CDR3 has 15 residues. The CDR3 DNA reads as TGTGCCAGCAGTTACTCAGCGGTTCACACAGATACGCAGTATTTT. Translated, it gives CASSYSAVHTDTQYF.

This clone was seen a single time. V is TRBV27 and J is TRBJ1-1, with D tentatively TRBD1 (5 bases). Germline V lookup: CDR1 MNHEY, CDR2 SMNVEV (reference sequence). The CDR3 has 13 residues. Deletions cut 8 bases from V and 1 base from J, with 11 bases between. CDR3 amino acids: CASQEGWNTEAFF. The CDR3 bases are TGTGCCAGCCAGGAGGGGTGGAACACTGAAGCTTTCTTT.

The DNA of the CDR3 is TGTGCCAGCAGCCCACGCCAGGAGGGAGGCTACACCTTC. Protein sequence: CASSPRQEGGYTF. V usage is TRBV9 and J usage is TRBJ1-2; unclear D gene. Trimming removed 4 bases from V and 8 bases from J, with 15 bases in between. This CDR3 contains 13 residues. Per the germline V gene, CDR1 is SGDLS and CDR2 is YYNGEE.

The V gene is TRBV6-5, the J gene TRBJ1-5; 7 positions agree with TRBD1. Trimming at V came to 2 bases and at J to 5 bases, leaving 6 bases not matched to a gene. Looked up from germline, CDR1 is MNHEY and CDR2 is SVGAGI. The CDR3 is 15 amino acids. The CDR3 protein is CASSYTTGADQPQHF. Written as DNA, the CDR3 is TGTGCCAGCAGTTACACTACAGGGGCGGATCAGCCCCAGCATTTT.

This clone was observed a single time. At the DNA level, this CDR3 is encoded by other sequences in the same sample as well. V gene TRBV5-1 combines with J gene TRBJ1-2; no definite D call. The CDR3 runs to 13 residues. CDR1 is SGHRS and CDR2 is YFSETQ in the germline V gene. Trimming took off 4 bases at V and 3 bases at J, with 10 bases between the two ends. CDR3: CASSDDGDYGYTF. The CDR3 nucleotides are TGCGCCAGCAGCGATGACGGAGACTATGGCTACACCTTC.

The rearrangement uses TRBV5-8 and TRBJ2-2; 7 nucleotides line up with TRBD2. The germline CDR1 and CDR2 sequences are SGHTS and YDEGEE. The CDR3 extends over 16 amino acids. J was trimmed by 0 bases and V by 3 bases; bases with no gene match: 5. The CDR3 coding sequence is TGTGCCAGCAGCTCAGGGACTACCTCGAACACCGGGGAGCTGTTTTTT. This sequence encodes CASSSGTTSNTGELFF.

The V gene is TRBV5-4, the J gene TRBJ2-3, with D perhaps matching TRBD2 (5 bases). Per the germline V gene, CDR1 is SGHNT and CDR2 is YYREEE (reference sequence). The CDR3 covers 16 residues. V was pared by 0 bases and J by 2 bases, with 13 bases between. The CDR3 protein is CASSLVPSWDTDTQYF. Written as DNA, the CDR3 is TGTGCCAGCAGCTTGGTTCCTAGCTGGGACACAGATACGCAGTATTTT.

The chain employs TRBV10-2 and TRBJ2-5, with 7 bases lining up with TRBD2. Germline CDR1 and CDR2: WSHSY and SAAADI. J lost 5 bases, V lost 3 bases, and 6 bases had no gene match. The CDR3 runs 14 residues. The CDR3 protein is CASSEVGRRETQYF. The CDR3 nucleotides read TGCGCCAGCAGTGAAGTCGGGAGGAGGGAGACCCAGTACTTC.